The 16 T cell receptor beta chains presented below share a single source sample, sequenced in a study. Each CDR3 protein is one row after TCRdb ran MiXCR on the RT-PCR reads. This sample yields about 700,000 distinct CDR3 sequences, of which approximately 14% are seen a single time; about 3.6% belongs to the top ten. Specimen: memory CD4+ T cells from blood. All receptors come from a female donor in good health, serving as a healthy control.

This clonotype has just a few counts. The V and J genes are TRBV10-1 and TRBJ2-1, with 14 bases aligning to TRBD2. The CDR3 sequence is 15 residues long. CDR1 WNHNN and CDR2 SYGVQD come from the germline V gene (reference sequence). J was trimmed by 10 bases and V by 9 bases; bases with no gene match: 11. CDR3 in DNA: TGCGCCAGTCAGGGAGGGACTAGCGGGAGCGGAGAGCAGTTCTTC. Protein sequence: CASQGGTSGSGEQFF.

V usage is TRBV20-1 and J usage is TRBJ2-1, with 10 bases lining up with TRBD1. Germline V lookup: CDR1 DFQATT, CDR2 SNEGSKA (reference sequence). J was trimmed by 6 bases and V by 5 bases; bases with no gene match: 7. The CDR3 contains 14 residues. CDR3: CSAVPGTGVNEQFF. CDR3 DNA: TGCAGTGCTGTACCCGGGACAGGGGTCAATGAGCAGTTCTTC.

The chain carries TRBV4-2 and TRBJ1-2, with 10 bases fitting TRBD1. J gave up 2 bases and V 2 bases, and 5 bases lay outside the gene matches. The V gene's germline CDR1 is LGHNA and CDR2 YNFKEQ. The CDR3 runs to 16 residues. CDR3 protein: CASSQMTGGTNYGYTF. Here the CDR3 DNA reads TGTGCCAGCAGCCAAATGACAGGGGGCACCAACTATGGCTACACCTTC.

The chain is built from TRBV20-1 and TRBJ1-1; no clear D gene. CDR1 is DFQATT and CDR2 is SNEGSKA in the germline V gene (reference sequence). CDR3 length: 13 residues. V was shortened by 5 bases and J by 4 bases, with 14 bases between the two germline ends. The CDR3, as DNA: TGCAGTGCTCAATTCGATAGATCCACTGAAGCTTTCTTT. This sequence encodes CSAQFDRSTEAFF.

This chain connects TRBV3-1 to TRBJ2-7; 7 nucleotides line up with TRBD2. The CDR3 is 13 residues long. Per the germline V gene, CDR1 is LGHDT and CDR2 is YNNKEL (reference sequence). With 2 bases clipped from V and 6 bases from J, the junction kept 4 bases outside the gene matches. In nucleotides, the CDR3 is TGTGCCAGCAGCCAAACTAGCGAATTCGAGCAGTACTTC. It codes for CASSQTSEFEQYF.

This clonotype was found many times. V is TRBV29-1 and J is TRBJ1-2, with D uncertain. V was trimmed by 7 bases and J by 4 bases, leaving 13 bases between them. From germline, CDR1 is SQVTM and CDR2 ANQGSEA. This CDR3 is built from 12 residues. In nucleotides, the CDR3 is TGCAGCGCCGAATGGGCTGGCTATGGCTACACCTTC. Translation: CSAEWAGYGYTF.

This clonotype was picked up a small number of times. The genes are TRBV7-9 and TRBJ1-1; 8 bases are a match to TRBD1. CDR1 is SEHNR, CDR2 FQNEAQ, per germline (reference sequence). V lost 5 bases and J lost 1; bases outside the gene matches: 9. The length of the CDR3 is 16 residues. The CDR3 reads CASSPQGANGNTEAFF. As DNA, the CDR3 is TGTGCCAGCAGCCCCCAGGGGGCTAATGGGAACACTGAAGCTTTCTTT.

This clonotype was seen repeatedly, ten times or more. The chain employs TRBV5-1 and TRBJ1-1; D is perhaps TRBD1 (5 bases). Trimming removed 4 bases from V and 2 bases from J, with 6 bases in between. The CDR3 sequence is 12 residues long. The germline V gene has CDR1 SGHRS and CDR2 YFSETQ. Here the CDR3 DNA reads TGCGCCAGCAGCGGGGGTAACACTGAAGCTTTCTTT. Residues: CASSGGNTEAFF.

This clonotype was seen more than once but under ten times. This chain links TRBV7-7 with TRBJ2-5, with 12 bases fitting TRBD2. CDR3 size: 16 residues. Germline V lookup: CDR1 SSHAT, CDR2 FNYEAQ (reference sequence). V was pared by 4 bases and J by 0 bases, with 3 bases of the junction left unmatched. The CDR3 protein is CASSSGLAGHQETQYF. In DNA, the CDR3 is TGTGCCAGCAGCTCCGGACTAGCGGGGCACCAAGAGACCCAGTACTTC.

Here the CDR3 reads CASSRQGSGLGKLFF. The DNA of the CDR3 is TGTGCCAGCAGTCGACAGGGCTCCGGCCTCGGAAAACTGTTTTTT. The chain employs TRBV12-3 or TRBV12-4 and TRBJ1-4; TRBD1 aligns across 7 bases. The CDR3 loop spans 15 amino acids. V gave up 5 bases and J gave up 10 bases; unmatched junction bases: 13.

The rearrangement uses TRBV29-1 and TRBJ1-4; maybe TRBD1 (6 bases). In germline, CDR1 is SQVTM, CDR2 ANQGSEA. V lost 4 bases, J lost 7 bases, and 19 bases lay in between. The CDR3 is made up of 15 amino acids. In nucleotides, the CDR3 is TGCAGCGTTGTTGGTCAGGGGCCGTTTGTTGAAAAACTGTTTTTT. It codes for CSVVGQGPFVEKLFF.

In its sample, this clonotype was seen a few times. V gene TRBV6-1 combines with J gene TRBJ1-2; TRBD1 is a possible D gene (6 bases). CDR1 and CDR2 from the germline V gene are MNHNS and SASEGT. The CDR3 is 15 residues long. V was shortened by 2 bases and J by 0 bases, with 10 bases between the two germline ends. This CDR3 reads CASSESGTTNYGYTF. CDR3 sequence (DNA): TGTGCCAGCAGTGAATCGGGGACAACTAACTATGGCTACACCTTC.

The chain links TRBV24-1 to TRBJ2-5; D may be TRBD1 (6 bases). CDR3 size: 15 residues. Germline V CDR1 and CDR2: KGHDR, SFDVKD. V lost 12 bases to trimming and J lost 0 bases, with 19 bases between them. The CDR3 nucleotides are TGTGCCCACTTCTCAGGGGATGGGAACCAAGAGACCCAGTACTTC. It is translated as CAHFSGDGNQETQYF.

The sample holds a few counts of this clonotype. The chain is built from TRBV20-1 and TRBJ1-2; D ambiguous. There are 15 residues in the CDR3. CDR1 and CDR2 (germline): DFQATT, SNEGSKA (reference sequence). With 1 base removed from V and 5 bases from J, the gap between germline ends came to 17 bases. The CDR3 sequence: CSARAETSPVYGYTF. The CDR3, as DNA: TGCAGTGCTAGAGCCGAAACGTCTCCGGTTTATGGCTACACCTTC.

This clonotype has more than one count but fewer than ten. The chain uses TRBV20-1 and TRBJ2-7; tentatively, D is TRBD1 (6 bases). Germline CDR1 reads DFQATT; CDR2 reads SNEGSKA (reference sequence). The V end lost 0 bases, the J end lost 0 bases, and 12 bases lay between the germline ends. The CDR3 runs to 15 residues. The CDR3 sequence is CSAREPWDTSYEQYF. The DNA of the CDR3 is TGCAGTGCTAGAGAACCCTGGGACACCTCCTACGAGCAGTACTTC.

This clonotype was picked up a small number of times. The gene calls are TRBV20-1 and TRBJ2-2, with 10 bases aligning to TRBD1. The length of the CDR3 is 14 residues. Germline CDR1 reads DFQATT; CDR2 reads SNEGSKA (reference sequence). Trimming cost V 5 bases and J 6 bases; bases outside gene matches: 6. The CDR3 DNA sequence: TGCAGTGCTCAGGACAGGGGGGCTCCCGGGGAGCTGTTTTTT. As protein: CSAQDRGAPGELFF.